This is a list of T cell receptor beta chains from one sample in a study of regulatory T cells in long-lasting Graves disease. TCRdb processed the multiplex PCR reads anew with MiXCR; each CDR3 protein has one entry. The table includes some 340,000 distinct CDR3 sequences, 10% to 15% detected once. Another study also made use of these data, one on T cells in Graves' hyperthyroidism and ophthalmopathy.

Sequenced material: peripheral blood mononuclear cells (PBMCs), taken at new diagnosis, from a patient treated with antithyroid drugs. The receptor source for this set is a woman aged 18 to 35 with Graves disease. Each CDR3 is given with its conserved first and last residue. A D gene is named only where the DNA matches it firmly. Size is stated for part of the rows, as once, few or many counts, or as a class when the clone is expanded.

CDR3aa: CASSFHSSAGNEQFF
CDR3nt: TGTGCCAGCAGCTTCCACAGTTCGGCGGGAAATGAGCAGTTCTTC
j_gene: TRBJ2-1
v_gene: TRBV7-9
abundance: many
len: 15
d_gene: -

CDR3aa: CASGGRPDTQYF
CDR3nt: TGTGCCAGCGGGGGGCGCCCAGATACGCAGTATTTT
j_gene: TRBJ2-3
v_gene: TRBV13
abundance: few
len: 12
d_gene: -

CDR3aa: CASIGRGGGAEAFF
CDR3nt: TGTGCCAGCATCGGCAGGGGCGGAGGAGCTGAAGCTTTCTTT
j_gene: TRBJ1-1
v_gene: TRBV6-2/TRBV6-3
abundance: many
len: 14
d_gene: -

CDR3aa: CASSEQAGVTGELFF
CDR3nt: TGCGCCAGCAGTGAGCAGGCGGGAGTGACCGGGGAGCTGTTTTTT
j_gene: TRBJ2-2
v_gene: TRBV10-1
abundance: -
len: 15
d_gene: TRBD2

CDR3aa: CASSLNRGRGSYNEQFF
CDR3nt: TGTGCCAGCAGTTTAAATAGAGGGAGGGGCTCCTACAATGAGCAGTTCTTC
j_gene: TRBJ2-1
v_gene: TRBV12-3/TRBV12-4
abundance: many
len: 17
d_gene: TRBD2

CDR3aa: CSARDTNSLREQFF
CDR3nt: TGCAGTGCTAGAGATACGAACAGTCTGAGGGAGCAGTTCTTC
j_gene: TRBJ2-1
v_gene: TRBV20-1
abundance: few
len: 14
d_gene: -

CDR3aa: CASSFLRDRGSTDTQYF
CDR3nt: TGTGCCAGCAGCTTTCTTCGGGACAGGGGTAGCACAGATACGCAGTATTTT
j_gene: TRBJ2-3
v_gene: TRBV7-8
abundance: many
len: 17
d_gene: TRBD1

CDR3aa: CASSLGGRLAGVATGELFF
CDR3nt: TGTGCCAGCAGCTTAGGTGGGAGGCTAGCGGGAGTCGCGACCGGGGAGCTGTTTTTT
j_gene: TRBJ2-2
v_gene: TRBV7-8
abundance: -
len: 19
d_gene: TRBD2

CDR3aa: CASNPQPSDNEQFF
CDR3nt: TGTGCCAGTAACCCCCAACCAAGCGACAATGAGCAGTTCTTC
j_gene: TRBJ2-1
v_gene: TRBV19
abundance: many
len: 14
d_gene: -

CDR3aa: CSARRDTSLDTQYF
CDR3nt: TGCAGTGCTAGGAGGGACACATCGCTCGATACGCAGTATTTT
j_gene: TRBJ2-3
v_gene: TRBV20-1
abundance: many
len: 14
d_gene: -

CDR3aa: CASRQGDLAGANVLTF
CDR3nt: TGTGCCAGCAGGCAAGGGGACCTCGCTGGGGCCAACGTCCTGACTTTC
j_gene: TRBJ2-6
v_gene: TRBV28
abundance: few
len: 16
d_gene: -

CDR3aa: CAISPRTGTGKIDSGNTIYF
CDR3nt: TGTGCCATCAGCCCCCGGACCGGGACAGGGAAAATCGACTCTGGAAACACCATATATTTT
j_gene: TRBJ1-3
v_gene: TRBV10-3
abundance: many
len: 20
d_gene: TRBD1

CDR3aa: CASSRGDTSQETQYF
CDR3nt: TGCGCCAGCAGCCGGGGGGATACTTCTCAAGAGACCCAGTACTTC
j_gene: TRBJ2-5
v_gene: TRBV4-1
abundance: -
len: 15
d_gene: -

CDR3aa: CAWSPFAGVDPGADTQYF
CDR3nt: TGTGCCTGGAGTCCATTTGCAGGGGTAGACCCTGGGGCAGATACGCAGTATTTT
j_gene: TRBJ2-3
v_gene: TRBV30
abundance: many
len: 18
d_gene: -

CDR3aa: CATSRSKGSSNQPQHF
CDR3nt: TGTGCCACCAGCAGATCCAAGGGGTCTAGCAATCAGCCCCAGCATTTT
j_gene: TRBJ1-5
v_gene: TRBV15
abundance: many
len: 16
d_gene: -

CDR3aa: CASRWDSIMNTEAFF
CDR3nt: TGTGCCAGCAGATGGGACAGTATCATGAACACTGAAGCTTTCTTT
j_gene: TRBJ1-1
v_gene: TRBV12-3/TRBV12-4
abundance: many
len: 15
d_gene: TRBD1

CDR3aa: CASSSKSKTTDTQYF
CDR3nt: TGTGCCAGCAGCTCCAAGTCCAAAACCACAGATACGCAGTATTTT
j_gene: TRBJ2-3
v_gene: TRBV7-8
abundance: few
len: 15
d_gene: -

CDR3aa: CASSYQGRNEKLFF
CDR3nt: TGTGCCAGTAGCTACCAGGGGCGGAATGAAAAACTGTTTTTT
j_gene: TRBJ1-4
v_gene: TRBV19
abundance: -
len: 14
d_gene: -

CDR3aa: CASIPGRTDTQYF
CDR3nt: TGTGCCAGCATACCTGGGAGAACAGATACGCAGTATTTT
j_gene: TRBJ2-3
v_gene: TRBV6-1
abundance: -
len: 13
d_gene: -

CDR3aa: CASSLREDWSTDTQYF
CDR3nt: TGTGCCAGCAGTCTCCGGGAGGATTGGAGCACAGATACGCAGTATTTT
j_gene: TRBJ2-3
v_gene: TRBV12-3/TRBV12-4
abundance: many
len: 16
d_gene: TRBD2

CDR3aa: CASSPLAGGSYNEQFF
CDR3nt: TGTGCCAGCAGCCCTCTAGCGGGGGGCTCCTACAATGAGCAGTTCTTC
j_gene: TRBJ2-1
v_gene: TRBV7-9
abundance: many
len: 16
d_gene: TRBD2

CDR3aa: CASSQSMTGGTEAFF
CDR3nt: TGCGCCAGCAGCCAATCTATGACAGGGGGTACTGAAGCTTTCTTT
j_gene: TRBJ1-1
v_gene: TRBV4-3
abundance: many
len: 15
d_gene: TRBD1

CDR3aa: CASSLSPPGGVTLNEQFF
CDR3nt: TGTGCCAGCAGCTTATCCCCGCCTGGAGGGGTGACTCTGAATGAGCAGTTCTTC
j_gene: TRBJ2-1
v_gene: TRBV7-9
abundance: many
len: 18
d_gene: -

CDR3aa: CASSESQGFYNEQFF
CDR3nt: TGCGCCAGCAGTGAGTCGCAGGGGTTCTACAATGAGCAGTTCTTC
j_gene: TRBJ2-1
v_gene: TRBV10-2
abundance: -
len: 15
d_gene: -

CDR3aa: CASSPTENQPQHF
CDR3nt: TGTGCCAGCAGCCCGACTGAGAATCAGCCCCAGCATTTT
j_gene: TRBJ1-5
v_gene: TRBV7-3
abundance: few
len: 13
d_gene: -

CDR3aa: CASSQHGGGTEAFF
CDR3nt: TGTGCCAGCAGCCAACACGGGGGGGGCACTGAAGCTTTCTTT
j_gene: TRBJ1-1
v_gene: TRBV4-2
abundance: few
len: 14
d_gene: -

CDR3aa: CASSHAAIQFIDTQYF
CDR3nt: TGTGCCAGCAGCCATGCGGCTATCCAATTCATAGATACGCAGTATTTT
j_gene: TRBJ2-3
v_gene: TRBV7-2
abundance: many
len: 16
d_gene: -

CDR3aa: CASTLRGTNTGELFF
CDR3nt: TGCGCCAGCACCCTACGGGGAACGAACACCGGGGAGCTGTTTTTT
j_gene: TRBJ2-2
v_gene: TRBV5-1
abundance: few
len: 15
d_gene: -

CDR3aa: CASSQTGGTNEKLFF
CDR3nt: TGCGCCAGCAGCCAAACAGGGGGAACTAATGAAAAACTGTTTTTT
j_gene: TRBJ1-4
v_gene: TRBV4-3
abundance: many
len: 15
d_gene: TRBD1

CDR3aa: CASSSAGTSGGDEQFF
CDR3nt: TGTGCCAGCAGCTCCGCGGGGACTAGCGGGGGCGATGAGCAGTTCTTC
j_gene: TRBJ2-1
v_gene: TRBV5-8
abundance: many
len: 16
d_gene: TRBD2

CDR3aa: CATSDRVPQGRLNEQFF
CDR3nt: TGTGCCACCAGTGACCGGGTCCCGCAGGGCCGACTCAATGAGCAGTTCTTC
j_gene: TRBJ2-1
v_gene: TRBV24-1
abundance: many
len: 17
d_gene: -

CDR3aa: CAISSGVGNIQYF
CDR3nt: TGTGCCATCAGCTCAGGGGTGGGAAACATTCAGTACTTC
j_gene: TRBJ2-4
v_gene: TRBV10-3
abundance: -
len: 13
d_gene: -

CDR3aa: CASSLTGPRTDTQYF
CDR3nt: TGTGCCAGCAGCTTAACGGGACCCCGCACAGATACGCAGTATTTT
j_gene: TRBJ2-3
v_gene: TRBV7-3
abundance: many
len: 15
d_gene: -

CDR3aa: CASSPRDRNTEAFF
CDR3nt: TGTGCCAGCAGTCCGAGGGACAGGAACACTGAAGCTTTCTTT
j_gene: TRBJ1-1
v_gene: TRBV27
abundance: many
len: 14
d_gene: TRBD1

CDR3aa: CASAGRITGGPYGYTF
CDR3nt: TGTGCCAGCGCTGGGAGGATAACAGGGGGCCCCTATGGCTACACCTTC
j_gene: TRBJ1-2
v_gene: TRBV2
abundance: many
len: 16
d_gene: TRBD1

CDR3aa: CASSLIFGRKLETQYF
CDR3nt: TGTGCCAGCAGTTTAATCTTCGGCAGAAAACTCGAGACCCAGTACTTC
j_gene: TRBJ2-5
v_gene: TRBV12-3/TRBV12-4
abundance: -
len: 16
d_gene: -

CDR3aa: CSATRDGYNEQFF
CDR3nt: TGCAGTGCTACACGGGACGGATACAATGAGCAGTTCTTC
j_gene: TRBJ2-1
v_gene: TRBV20-1
abundance: -
len: 13
d_gene: -